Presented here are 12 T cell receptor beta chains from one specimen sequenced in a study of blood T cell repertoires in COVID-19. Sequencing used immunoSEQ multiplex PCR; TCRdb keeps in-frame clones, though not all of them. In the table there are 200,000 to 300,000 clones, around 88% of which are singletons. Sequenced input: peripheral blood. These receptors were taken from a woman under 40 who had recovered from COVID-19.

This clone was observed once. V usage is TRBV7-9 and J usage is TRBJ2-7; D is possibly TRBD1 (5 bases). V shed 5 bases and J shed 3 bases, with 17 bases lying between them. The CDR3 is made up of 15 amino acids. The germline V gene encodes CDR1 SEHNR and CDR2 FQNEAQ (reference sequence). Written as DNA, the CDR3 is TGTGCCAGCAGCGCTCACTCCGTAAGGGGCTACGAGCAGTACTTC. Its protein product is CASSAHSVRGYEQYF.

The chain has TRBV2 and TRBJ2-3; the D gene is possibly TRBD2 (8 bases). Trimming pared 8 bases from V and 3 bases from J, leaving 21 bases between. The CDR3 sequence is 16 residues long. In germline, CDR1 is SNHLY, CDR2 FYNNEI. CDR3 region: CASEGATSERTDTQYF. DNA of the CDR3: TGTGCCAGCGAGGGGGCGACTAGCGAACGGACAGATACGCAGTATTTT.

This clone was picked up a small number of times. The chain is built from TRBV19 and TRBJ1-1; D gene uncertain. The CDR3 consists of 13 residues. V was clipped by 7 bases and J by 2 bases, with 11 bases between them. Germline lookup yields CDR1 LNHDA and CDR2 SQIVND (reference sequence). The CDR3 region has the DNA TGTGCCAGTACCCTCACAGTAAACACTGAAGCTTTCTTT. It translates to CASTLTVNTEAFF. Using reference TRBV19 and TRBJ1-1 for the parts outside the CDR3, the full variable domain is DGGITQSPKYLFRKEGQNVTLSCEQNLNHDAMYWYRQDPGQGLRLIYYSQIVNDFQKGDIAEGYSVSREKKESFPLTVTSAQKNPTAFYLCASTLTVNTEAFFGQGTRLTVV.

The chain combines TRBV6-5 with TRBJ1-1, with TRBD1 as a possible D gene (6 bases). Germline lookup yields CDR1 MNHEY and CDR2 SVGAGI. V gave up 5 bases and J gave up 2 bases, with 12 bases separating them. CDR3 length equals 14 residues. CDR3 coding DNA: TGTGCCAGCAGTCAGGGGTTCCTTAACACTGAAGCTTTCTTT. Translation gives CASSQGFLNTEAFF.

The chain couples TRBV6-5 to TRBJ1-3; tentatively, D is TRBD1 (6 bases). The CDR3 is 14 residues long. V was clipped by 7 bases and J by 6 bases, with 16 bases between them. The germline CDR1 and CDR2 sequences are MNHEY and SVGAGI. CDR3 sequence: CASIRGRLENTIYF. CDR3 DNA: TGTGCCAGCATCAGGGGAAGGTTGGAAAACACCATATATTTT.

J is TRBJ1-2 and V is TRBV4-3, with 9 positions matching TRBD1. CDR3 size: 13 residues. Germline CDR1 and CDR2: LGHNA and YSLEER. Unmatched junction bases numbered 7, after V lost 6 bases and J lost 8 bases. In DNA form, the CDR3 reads TGCGCCAGCAGTCCAACAGGGGGCGTAGGCTACACCTTC. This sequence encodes CASSPTGGVGYTF.

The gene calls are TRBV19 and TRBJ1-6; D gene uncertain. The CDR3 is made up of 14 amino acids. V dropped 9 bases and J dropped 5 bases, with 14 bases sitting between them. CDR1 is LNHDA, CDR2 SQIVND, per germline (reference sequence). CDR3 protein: CASRYLPDNSPLHF. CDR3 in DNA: TGTGCCAGCCGATATCTCCCGGATAATTCACCCCTCCACTTT.

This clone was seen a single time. The CDR3 region is CASSLGQGHQPQHF. CDR3 coding DNA: TGTGCCAGCAGCTTGGGGCAGGGTCATCAGCCCCAGCATTTT. The V call is TRBV7-2, the J call TRBJ1-5; weak D call: TRBD1 (5 bases). The CDR3 loop spans 14 amino acids. Germline loops: CDR1 SGHTA, CDR2 FQGNSA. V was cut by 3 bases and J by 5 bases, with 11 bases left in between.

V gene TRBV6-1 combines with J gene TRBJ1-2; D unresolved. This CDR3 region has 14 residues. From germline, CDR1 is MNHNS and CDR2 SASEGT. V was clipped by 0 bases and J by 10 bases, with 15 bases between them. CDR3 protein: CASSEAGPLVIYTF. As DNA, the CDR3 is TGTGCCAGCAGTGAAGCGGGCCCGTTGGTGATCTACACCTTC.

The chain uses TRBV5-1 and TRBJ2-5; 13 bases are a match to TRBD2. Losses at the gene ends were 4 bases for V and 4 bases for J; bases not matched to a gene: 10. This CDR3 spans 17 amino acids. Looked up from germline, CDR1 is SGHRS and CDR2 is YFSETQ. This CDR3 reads CASSVLAGGPVRETQYF. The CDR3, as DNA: TGCGCCAGCAGCGTACTAGCGGGGGGGCCAGTAAGAGAGACCCAGTACTTC.

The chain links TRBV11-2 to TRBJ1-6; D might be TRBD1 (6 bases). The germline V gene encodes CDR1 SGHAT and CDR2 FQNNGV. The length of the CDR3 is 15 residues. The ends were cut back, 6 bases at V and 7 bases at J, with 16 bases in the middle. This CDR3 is CASRPTGNPNSPLHF. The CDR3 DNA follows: TGTGCCAGCAGACCCACAGGGAATCCCAATTCACCCCTCCACTTT.

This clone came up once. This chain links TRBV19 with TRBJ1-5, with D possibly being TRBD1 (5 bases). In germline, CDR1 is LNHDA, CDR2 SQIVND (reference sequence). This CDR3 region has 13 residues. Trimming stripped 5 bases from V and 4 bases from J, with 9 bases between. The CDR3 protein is CASSARDNQPQHF. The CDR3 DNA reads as TGTGCCAGTAGTGCCAGGGATAATCAGCCCCAGCATTTT.